The 14 T cell receptor beta chains below come from one sample, sequenced in a study of blood T cell repertoires in COVID-19. Clones were sequenced by immunoSEQ multiplex PCR, and TCRdb holds only the in-frame ones, with some missing. The profile shows 210,000 or so clones, almost 90% of them singletons. Sequencing was done on a sample of peripheral blood. Every receptor here comes from a young man with active or convalescent COVID-19.

The V call is TRBV7-8, the J call TRBJ2-1; 16 bases fit TRBD2. Germline CDR1 reads SGHVS; CDR2 reads FQNEAQ. The V and J ends lost 4 bases and 7 bases, in that order; junction bases with no gene match: 7. This CDR3 is 17 amino acids long. As DNA, the CDR3 is TGTGCCAGCAGCTCCCAAAGGGGACTAGCGGGAGGGAATGAGCAGTTCTTC. Its translation: CASSSQRGLAGGNEQFF.

The chain combines TRBV7-8 with TRBJ2-2, with TRBD1 identical over 7 bases. The CDR3 length is 15 residues. Germline loops: CDR1 SGHVS, CDR2 FQNEAQ. V trimming: 5 bases; J trimming: 4 bases; junction bases outside the gene matches: 7. The CDR3 is CASSRGQQVTGELFF. The CDR3 DNA sequence: TGTGCCAGCAGCCGGGGACAGCAGGTCACCGGGGAGCTGTTTTTT. Using reference TRBV7-8 and TRBJ2-2 for the parts outside the CDR3, the full variable domain is GAGVSQSPRYKVAKRGQDVALRCDPISGHVSLFWYQQALGQGPEFLTYFQNEAQLDKSGLPSDRFFAERPEGSVSTLKIQRTQQEDSAVYLCASSRGQQVTGELFFGEGSRLTVL.

This sequence joins TRBV5-8 and TRBJ1-6; weak D call: TRBD1 (6 bases). This CDR3 has 19 amino acids. The germline V gene has CDR1 SGHTS and CDR2 YDEGEE. The V end lost 4 bases, the J end lost 7 bases, and 27 bases lay between the germline ends. The CDR3 loop is CASSGLPVAAQQGNSPLHF. CDR3 in DNA: TGTGCCAGCAGCGGCTTACCGGTGGCAGCCCAGCAGGGGAATTCACCCCTCCACTTT.

The rearrangement uses TRBV28 and TRBJ2-7, with TRBD1 identical over 9 bases. The V gene's germline CDR1 is MDHEN and CDR2 SYDVKM. This CDR3 has 14 residues. J lost 5 bases, V lost 5 bases, and 7 bases had no gene match. The CDR3 nucleotides read TGTGCCAGCAGTGAGACAGGGGGAATAAACGAGCAGTACTTC. Protein sequence: CASSETGGINEQYF. Drawing the rest from reference TRBV28 and TRBJ2-7, the complete variable domain is DVKVTQSSRYLVKRTGEKVFLECVQDMDHENMFWYRQDPGLGLRLIYFSYDVKMKEKGDIPEGYSVSREKKERFSLILESASTNQTSMYLCASSETGGINEQYFGPGTRLTVT.

This chain connects TRBV6-2 or TRBV6-3 to TRBJ2-3; 8 bases fit TRBD1. V shed 2 bases, J shed 3 bases, and the junction held 7 bases outside the gene matches. The CDR3 runs 16 residues. Germline CDR1 reads MNHEY; CDR2 reads SVGEGT. CDR3 DNA sequence: TGTGCCAGCAGTTACGGCACAGGGGGTCGAACAGATACGCAGTATTTT. Translated, it gives CASSYGTGGRTDTQYF.

This sequence joins TRBV4-1 and TRBJ1-1, with TRBD1 identical over 9 bases. The CDR3 has 15 amino acids. The germline CDR1 and CDR2 sequences are MGHRA and YSYEKL. The V segment lost 1 base and the J segment 5 bases; nucleotides outside the gene matches: 5. This chain's CDR3 is CASSQAQGAWTEAFF. CDR3 DNA sequence: TGCGCCAGCAGCCAAGCACAGGGGGCTTGGACTGAAGCTTTCTTT.

The sample holds one count of this clone. The chain uses TRBV5-5 and TRBJ2-7; a possible D gene is TRBD1 (6 bases). There are 16 residues in the CDR3. The ends were cut back, 0 bases at V and 0 bases at J, with 13 bases in the middle. Germline V gives CDR1 SGHKS, CDR2 YYEKEE (reference sequence). The CDR3 loop reads CASSLAPPGVSYEQYF. For the CDR3, the DNA is TGTGCCAGCAGCTTGGCCCCGCCAGGGGTCTCCTACGAGCAGTACTTC.

The chain carries TRBV9 and TRBJ1-1; no clear D gene. The germline gives CDR1 SGDLS, CDR2 YYNGEE. There are 14 residues in the CDR3. The germline V and J ends were trimmed by 0 bases and 8 bases, with 14 bases remaining between them. The CDR3 nucleotides read TGTGCCAGCAGCGTAGACAGCGGAGGATTAGAAGCTTTCTTT. Translating it yields CASSVDSGGLEAFF. Full variable domain (rest looked up from reference TRBV9 and TRBJ1-1): DSGVTQTPKHLITATGQRVTLRCSPRSGDLSVYWYQQSLDQGLQFLIQYYNGEERAKGNILERFSAQQFPDLHSELNLSSLELGDSALYFCASSVDSGGLEAFFGQGTRLTVV.

The V gene is TRBV11-3, the J gene TRBJ2-2; D gene unclear. The CDR3 has 13 amino acids. Deletions cut 5 bases from V and 3 bases from J, with 7 bases between. In germline, CDR1 is SGHNT, CDR2 YENEEA. The DNA for the CDR3 is TGTGCCAGCAGCGCCCGGGACACCGGGGAGCTGTTTTTT. Translating it yields CASSARDTGELFF.

This clone was counted once. The gene calls are TRBV6-5 and TRBJ1-1; TRBD1 might be the D (5 bases). Germline-derived CDR1 and CDR2 are MNHEY and SVGAGI. This CDR3 is built from 14 residues. V was pared by 8 bases and J by 5 bases, with 18 bases between. CDR3 sequence reads: CASVGWSGRTEAFF. CDR3 DNA sequence: TGTGCCAGCGTAGGGTGGTCAGGGCGGACTGAAGCTTTCTTT.

The chain is built from TRBV4-3 and TRBJ2-7; 10 bases map to TRBD2. The V gene end was trimmed by 3 bases and the J gene end by 2 bases; junction bases not matched to a gene: 4. The CDR3 loop spans 15 amino acids. Per the germline V gene, CDR1 is LGHNA and CDR2 is YSLEER. The CDR3 DNA follows: TGCGCCAGCAGCCAGGAGCGGGAGGGCCCCTACGAGCAGTACTTC. As protein: CASSQEREGPYEQYF.

The chain has TRBV6-5 and TRBJ1-2, with 9 bases matching TRBD1. Germline lookup yields CDR1 MNHEY and CDR2 SVGAGI. The CDR3 extends over 13 amino acids. V lost 7 bases to trimming and J lost 3 bases; unmatched junction nucleotides: 3. CDR3 bases: TGTGCCAGCACCCGACAGGGGGACTATGGCTACACCTTC. It is translated as CASTRQGDYGYTF.

V is TRBV9 and J is TRBJ2-7; the D gene is possibly TRBD1 (5 bases). The CDR3 spans 14 residues. The ends were cut back, 0 bases at V and 1 base at J, with 8 bases in the middle. Germline lookup yields CDR1 SGDLS and CDR2 YYNGEE. CDR3 amino acids: CASSVGQQSYEQYF. CDR3 DNA sequence: TGTGCCAGCAGCGTAGGACAGCAGTCCTACGAGCAGTACTTC.

The genes are TRBV27 and TRBJ2-7; D gene uncertain. There are 16 residues in the CDR3. V lost 5 bases to trimming and J lost 0 bases, with 17 bases between them. Germline-derived CDR1 and CDR2 are MNHEY and SMNVEV (reference sequence). The CDR3 here is CASSPTSSFSSYEQYF. The CDR3, as DNA: TGTGCCAGCAGTCCTACGAGCTCATTTAGCTCCTACGAGCAGTACTTC.